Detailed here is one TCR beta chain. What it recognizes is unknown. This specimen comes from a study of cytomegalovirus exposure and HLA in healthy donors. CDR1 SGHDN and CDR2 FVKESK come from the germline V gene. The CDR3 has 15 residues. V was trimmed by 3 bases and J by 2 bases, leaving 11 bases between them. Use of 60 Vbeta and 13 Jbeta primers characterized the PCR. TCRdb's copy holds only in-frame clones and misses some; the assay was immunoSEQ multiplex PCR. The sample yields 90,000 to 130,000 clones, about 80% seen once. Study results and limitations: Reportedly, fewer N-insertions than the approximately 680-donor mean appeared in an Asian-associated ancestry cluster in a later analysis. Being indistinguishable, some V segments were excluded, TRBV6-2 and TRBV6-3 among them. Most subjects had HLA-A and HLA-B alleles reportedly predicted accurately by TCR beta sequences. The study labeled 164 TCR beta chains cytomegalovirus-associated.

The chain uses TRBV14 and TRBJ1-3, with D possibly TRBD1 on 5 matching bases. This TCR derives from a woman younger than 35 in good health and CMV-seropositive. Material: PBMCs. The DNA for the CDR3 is TGTGCCAGCAGCCACGGGGGGTTAACTGGAAACACCATATATTTT. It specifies CASSHGGLTGNTIYF. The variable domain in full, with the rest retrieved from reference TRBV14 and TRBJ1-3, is EAGVTQFPSHSVIEKGQTVTLRCDPISGHDNLYWYRRVMGKEIKFLLHFVKESKQDESGMPNNRFLAERTGGTYSTLKVQPAELEDSGVYFCASSHGGLTGNTIYFGEGSWLTVV.